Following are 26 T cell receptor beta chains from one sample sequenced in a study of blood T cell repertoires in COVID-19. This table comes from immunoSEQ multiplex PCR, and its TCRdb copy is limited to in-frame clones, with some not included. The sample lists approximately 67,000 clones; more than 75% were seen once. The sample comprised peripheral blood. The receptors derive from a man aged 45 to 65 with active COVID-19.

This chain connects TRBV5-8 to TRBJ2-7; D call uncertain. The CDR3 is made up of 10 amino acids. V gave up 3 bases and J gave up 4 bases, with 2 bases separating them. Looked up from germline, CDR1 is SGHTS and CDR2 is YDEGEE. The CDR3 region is CASSSYEQYF. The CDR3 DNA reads TGTGCCAGCAGCTCTTACGAGCAGTACTTC.

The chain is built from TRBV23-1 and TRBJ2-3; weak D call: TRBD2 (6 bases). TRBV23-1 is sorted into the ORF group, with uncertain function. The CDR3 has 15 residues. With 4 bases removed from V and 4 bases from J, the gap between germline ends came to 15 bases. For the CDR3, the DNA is TGCGCCAGCAGTCTAGCGCTAGCGCAAGCAGATACGCAGTATTTT. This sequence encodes CASSLALAQADTQYF.

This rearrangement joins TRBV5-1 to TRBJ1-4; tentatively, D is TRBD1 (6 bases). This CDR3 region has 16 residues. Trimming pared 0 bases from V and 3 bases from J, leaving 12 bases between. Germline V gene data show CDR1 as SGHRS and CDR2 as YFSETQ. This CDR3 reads CASSLGASGANEKLFF. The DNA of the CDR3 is TGCGCCAGCAGCTTGGGGGCATCAGGGGCTAATGAAAAACTGTTTTTT.

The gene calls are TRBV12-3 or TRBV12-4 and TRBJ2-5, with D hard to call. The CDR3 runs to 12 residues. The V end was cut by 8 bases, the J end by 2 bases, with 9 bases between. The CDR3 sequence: CASGQKQETQYF. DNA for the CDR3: TGTGCCAGCGGTCAGAAGCAAGAGACCCAGTACTTC.

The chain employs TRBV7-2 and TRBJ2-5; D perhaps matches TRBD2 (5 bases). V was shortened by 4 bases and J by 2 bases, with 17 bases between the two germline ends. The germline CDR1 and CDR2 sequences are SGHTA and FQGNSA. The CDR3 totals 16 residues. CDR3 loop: CASSSQGPRVQETQYF. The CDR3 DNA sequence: TGTGCCAGCAGCTCTCAAGGCCCGAGGGTTCAAGAGACCCAGTACTTC.

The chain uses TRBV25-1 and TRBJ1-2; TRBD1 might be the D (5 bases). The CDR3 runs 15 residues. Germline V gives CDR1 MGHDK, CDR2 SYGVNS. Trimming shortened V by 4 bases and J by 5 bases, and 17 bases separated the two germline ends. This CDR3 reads CASSGMGGISYGYTF. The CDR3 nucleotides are TGTGCCAGCAGTGGTATGGGGGGAATATCTTATGGCTACACCTTC.

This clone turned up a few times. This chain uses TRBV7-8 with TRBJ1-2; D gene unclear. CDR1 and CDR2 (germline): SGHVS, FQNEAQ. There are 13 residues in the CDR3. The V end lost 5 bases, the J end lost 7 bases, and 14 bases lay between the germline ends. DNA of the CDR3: TGTGCCAGCAGCCCTGACTTCGTTGGTGGCTACACCTTC. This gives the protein CASSPDFVGGYTF.

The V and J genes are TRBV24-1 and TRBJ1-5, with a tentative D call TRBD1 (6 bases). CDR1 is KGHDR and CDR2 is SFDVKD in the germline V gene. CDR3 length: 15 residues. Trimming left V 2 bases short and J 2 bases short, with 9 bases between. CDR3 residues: CATSDSQGGNQPQHF. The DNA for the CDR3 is TGTGCCACCAGTGATTCACAGGGTGGCAATCAGCCCCAGCATTTT.

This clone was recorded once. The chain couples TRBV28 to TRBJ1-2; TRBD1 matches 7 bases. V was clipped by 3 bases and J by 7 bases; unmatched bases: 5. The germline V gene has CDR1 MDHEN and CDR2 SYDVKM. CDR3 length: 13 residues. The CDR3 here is CASSFVGGVGYTF. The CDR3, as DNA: TGTGCCAGCAGTTTTGTAGGGGGCGTTGGCTACACCTTC.

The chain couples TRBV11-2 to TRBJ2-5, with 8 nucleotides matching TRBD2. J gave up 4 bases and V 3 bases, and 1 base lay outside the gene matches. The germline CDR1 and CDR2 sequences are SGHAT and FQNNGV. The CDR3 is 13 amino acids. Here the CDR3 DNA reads TGTGCCAGCAGCTTCGGGAGGGGAGAGACCCAGTACTTC. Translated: CASSFGRGETQYF. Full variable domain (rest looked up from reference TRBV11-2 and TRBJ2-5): EAGVAQSPRYKIIEKRQSVAFWCNPISGHATLYWYQQILGQGPKLLIQFQNNGVVDDSQLPKDRFSAERLKGVDSTLKIQPAKLEDSAVYLCASSFGRGETQYFGPGTRLLVL.

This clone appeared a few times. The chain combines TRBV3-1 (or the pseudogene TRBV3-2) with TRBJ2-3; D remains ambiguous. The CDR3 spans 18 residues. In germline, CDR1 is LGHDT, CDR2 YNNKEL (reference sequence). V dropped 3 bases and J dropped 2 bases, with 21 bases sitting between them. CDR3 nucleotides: TGTGCCAGCAGCCAGAGGAGTTTTTCTCTCTCGGACACAGATACGCAGTATTTT. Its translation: CASSQRSFSLSDTDTQYF.

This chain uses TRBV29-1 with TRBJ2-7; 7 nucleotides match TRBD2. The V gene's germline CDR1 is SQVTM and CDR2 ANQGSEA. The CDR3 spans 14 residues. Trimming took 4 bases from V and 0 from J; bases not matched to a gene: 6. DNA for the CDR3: TGCAGCGTTGTTCTGCGGGAGCCCTCCTACGAGCAGTACTTC. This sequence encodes CSVVLREPSYEQYF.

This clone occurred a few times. CDR3 DNA sequence: TGTGCCAGCAGCCAGAAGTTTGCCGGCTCCTACGAGCAGTACTTC. Encoded protein: CASSQKFAGSYEQYF. The chain has TRBV14 and TRBJ2-7, with D unresolved. Germline assignment: CDR1 SGHDN and CDR2 FVKESK. The V and J ends lost 3 bases and 0 bases respectively, with 12 bases between them. CDR3 size: 15 residues.

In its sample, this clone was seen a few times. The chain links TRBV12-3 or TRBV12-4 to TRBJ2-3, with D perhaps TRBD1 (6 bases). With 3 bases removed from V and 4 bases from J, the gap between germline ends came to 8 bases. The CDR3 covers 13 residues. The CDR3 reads CASSFKGADTQYF. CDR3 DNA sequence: TGTGCCAGCAGTTTTAAGGGGGCAGATACGCAGTATTTT.

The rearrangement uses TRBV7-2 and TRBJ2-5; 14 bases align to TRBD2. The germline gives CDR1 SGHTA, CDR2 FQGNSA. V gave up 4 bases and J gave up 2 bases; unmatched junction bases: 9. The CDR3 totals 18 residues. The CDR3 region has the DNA TGTGCCAGCAGCTCAAGACTAGCGGGAGGGCCGAGTCAAGAGACCCAGTACTTC. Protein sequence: CASSSRLAGGPSQETQYF.

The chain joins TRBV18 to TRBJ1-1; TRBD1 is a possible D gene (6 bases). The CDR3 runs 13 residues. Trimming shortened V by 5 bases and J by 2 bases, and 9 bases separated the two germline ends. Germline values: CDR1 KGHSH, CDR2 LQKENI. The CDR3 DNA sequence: TGTGCCAGCTCAGGACAGAAAAACACTGAAGCTTTCTTT. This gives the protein CASSGQKNTEAFF.

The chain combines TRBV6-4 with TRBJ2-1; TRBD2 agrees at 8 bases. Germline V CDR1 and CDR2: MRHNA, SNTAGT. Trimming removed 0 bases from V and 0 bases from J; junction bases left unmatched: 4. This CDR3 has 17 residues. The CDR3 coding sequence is TGTGCCAGCAGTGACTCGGTAGCGGGACTCTCCTACAATGAGCAGTTCTTC. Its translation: CASSDSVAGLSYNEQFF.

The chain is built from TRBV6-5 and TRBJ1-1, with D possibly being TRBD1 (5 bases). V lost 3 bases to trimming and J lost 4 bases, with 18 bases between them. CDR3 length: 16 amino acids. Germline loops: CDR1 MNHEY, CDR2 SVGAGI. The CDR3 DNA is TGTGCCAGCAGTTATTTCGCGGGGGGGAGAGCCACTGAAGCTTTCTTT. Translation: CASSYFAGGRATEAFF.

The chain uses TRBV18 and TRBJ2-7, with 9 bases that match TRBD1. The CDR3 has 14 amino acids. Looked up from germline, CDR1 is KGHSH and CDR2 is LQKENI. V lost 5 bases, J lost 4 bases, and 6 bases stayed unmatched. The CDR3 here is CASSYTGGRYEQYF. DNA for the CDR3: TGTGCCAGCTCATACACAGGGGGCCGGTACGAGCAGTACTTC.

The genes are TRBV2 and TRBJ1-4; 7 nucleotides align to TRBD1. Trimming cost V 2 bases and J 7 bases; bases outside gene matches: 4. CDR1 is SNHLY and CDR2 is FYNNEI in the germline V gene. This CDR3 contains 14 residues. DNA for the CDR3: TGTGCCAGCAGTGAAACAGGGGTGGGTGAAAAACTGTTTTTT. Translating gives CASSETGVGEKLFF.

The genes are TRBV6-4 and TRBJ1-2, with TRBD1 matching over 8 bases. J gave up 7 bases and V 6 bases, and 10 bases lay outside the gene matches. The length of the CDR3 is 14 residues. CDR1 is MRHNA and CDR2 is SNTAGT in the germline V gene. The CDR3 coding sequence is TGTGCCAGCAGGCAAGACAGGGGCCGGGGTGGCTACACCTTC. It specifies CASRQDRGRGGYTF.

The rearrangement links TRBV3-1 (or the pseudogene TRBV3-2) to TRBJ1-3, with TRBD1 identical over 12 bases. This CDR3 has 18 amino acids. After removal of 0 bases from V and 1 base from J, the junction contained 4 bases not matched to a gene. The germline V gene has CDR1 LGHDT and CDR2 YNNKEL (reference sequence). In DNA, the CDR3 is TGTGCCAGCAGCCAAGAGTGGGACAGGGGGCCTTCTGGAAACACCATATATTTT. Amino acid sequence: CASSQEWDRGPSGNTIYF.

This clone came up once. CDR3 residues: CASSLPGRTQSNQPQHF. CDR3 DNA sequence: TGTGCCAGCAGTTTACCCGGACGGACTCAAAGCAATCAGCCCCAGCATTTT. The rearrangement links TRBV28 to TRBJ1-5; no definite D call. Germline V gives CDR1 MDHEN, CDR2 SYDVKM. This CDR3 comprises 17 residues. V gave up 2 bases and J gave up 1 base, with 15 bases separating them.

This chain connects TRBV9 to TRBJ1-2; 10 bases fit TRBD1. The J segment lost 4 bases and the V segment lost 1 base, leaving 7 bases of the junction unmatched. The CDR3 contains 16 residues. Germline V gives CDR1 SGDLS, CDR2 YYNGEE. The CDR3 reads CASSVSSGTGVYGYTF. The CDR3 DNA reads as TGTGCCAGCAGCGTATCAAGTGGGACAGGGGTCTATGGCTACACCTTC.

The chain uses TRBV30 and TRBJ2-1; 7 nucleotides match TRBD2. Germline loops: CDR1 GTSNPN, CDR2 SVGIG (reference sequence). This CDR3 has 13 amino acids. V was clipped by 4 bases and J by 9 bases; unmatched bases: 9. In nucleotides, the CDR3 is TGTGCCTGGAACCTAGCGGCCGTGGGTGAGCAGTTCTTC. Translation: CAWNLAAVGEQFF. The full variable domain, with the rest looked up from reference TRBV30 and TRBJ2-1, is SQTIHQWPATLVQPVGSPLSLECTVEGTSNPNLYWYRQAAGRGLQLLFYSVGIGQISSEVPQNLSASRPQDRQFILSSKKLLLSDSGFYLCAWNLAAVGEQFFGPGTRLTVL.

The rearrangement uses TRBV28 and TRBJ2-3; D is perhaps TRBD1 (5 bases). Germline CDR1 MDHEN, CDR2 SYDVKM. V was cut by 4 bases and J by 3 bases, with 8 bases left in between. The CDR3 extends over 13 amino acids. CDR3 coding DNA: TGTGCCAGCAGTTCCCCAGGGACAGATACGCAGTATTTT. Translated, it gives CASSSPGTDTQYF.